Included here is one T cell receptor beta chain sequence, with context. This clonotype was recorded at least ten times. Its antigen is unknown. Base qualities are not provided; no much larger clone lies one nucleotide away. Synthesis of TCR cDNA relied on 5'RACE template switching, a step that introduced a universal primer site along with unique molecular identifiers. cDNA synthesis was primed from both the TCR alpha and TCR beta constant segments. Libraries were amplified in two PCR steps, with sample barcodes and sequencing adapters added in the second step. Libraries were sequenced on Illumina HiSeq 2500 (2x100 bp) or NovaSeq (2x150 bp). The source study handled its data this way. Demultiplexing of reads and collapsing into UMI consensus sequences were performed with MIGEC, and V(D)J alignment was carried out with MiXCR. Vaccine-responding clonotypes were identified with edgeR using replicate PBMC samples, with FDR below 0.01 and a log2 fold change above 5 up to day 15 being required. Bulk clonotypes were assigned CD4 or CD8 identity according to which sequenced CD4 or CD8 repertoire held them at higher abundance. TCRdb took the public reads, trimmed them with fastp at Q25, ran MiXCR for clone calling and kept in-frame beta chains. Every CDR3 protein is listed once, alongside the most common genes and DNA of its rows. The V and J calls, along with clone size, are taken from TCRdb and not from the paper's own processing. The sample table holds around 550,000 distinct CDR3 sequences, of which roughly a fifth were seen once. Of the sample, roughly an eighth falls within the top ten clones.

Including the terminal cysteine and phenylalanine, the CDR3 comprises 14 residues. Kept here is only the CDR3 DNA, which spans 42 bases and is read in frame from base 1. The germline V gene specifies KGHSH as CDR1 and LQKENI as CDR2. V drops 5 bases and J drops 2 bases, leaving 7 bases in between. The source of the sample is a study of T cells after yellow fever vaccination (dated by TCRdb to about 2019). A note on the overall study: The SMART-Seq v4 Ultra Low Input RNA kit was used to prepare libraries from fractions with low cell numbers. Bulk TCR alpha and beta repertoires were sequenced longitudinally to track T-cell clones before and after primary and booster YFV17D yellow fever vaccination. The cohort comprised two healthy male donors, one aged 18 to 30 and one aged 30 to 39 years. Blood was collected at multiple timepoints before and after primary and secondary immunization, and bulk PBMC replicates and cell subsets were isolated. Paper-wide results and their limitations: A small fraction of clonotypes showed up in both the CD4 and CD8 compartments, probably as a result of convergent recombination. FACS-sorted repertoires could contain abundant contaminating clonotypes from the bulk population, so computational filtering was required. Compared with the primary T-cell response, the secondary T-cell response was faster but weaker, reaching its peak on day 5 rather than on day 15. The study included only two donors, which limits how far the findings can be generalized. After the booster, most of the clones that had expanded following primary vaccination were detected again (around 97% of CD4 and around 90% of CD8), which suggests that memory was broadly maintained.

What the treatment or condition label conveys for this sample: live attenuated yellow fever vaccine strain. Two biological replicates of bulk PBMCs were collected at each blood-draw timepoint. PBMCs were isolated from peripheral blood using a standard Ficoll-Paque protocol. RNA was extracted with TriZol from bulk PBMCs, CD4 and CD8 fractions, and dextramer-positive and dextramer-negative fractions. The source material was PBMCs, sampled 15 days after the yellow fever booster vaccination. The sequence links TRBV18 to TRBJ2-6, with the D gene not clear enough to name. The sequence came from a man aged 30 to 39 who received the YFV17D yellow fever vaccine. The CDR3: CASSSGAGANVLTF. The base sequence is TGTGCCAGCTCATCAGGTGCTGGGGCCAACGTCCTGACTTTC.